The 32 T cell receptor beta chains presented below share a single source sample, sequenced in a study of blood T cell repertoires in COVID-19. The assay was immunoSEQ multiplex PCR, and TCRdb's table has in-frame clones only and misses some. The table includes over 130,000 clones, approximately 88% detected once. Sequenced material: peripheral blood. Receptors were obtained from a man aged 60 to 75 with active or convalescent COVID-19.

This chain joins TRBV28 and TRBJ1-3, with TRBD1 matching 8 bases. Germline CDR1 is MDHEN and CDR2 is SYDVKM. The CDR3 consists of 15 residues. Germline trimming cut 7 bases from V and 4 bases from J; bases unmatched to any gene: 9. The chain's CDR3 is CASMRLRGRGNTIYF. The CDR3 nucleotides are TGTGCCAGCATGCGTCTCAGGGGGCGCGGAAACACCATATATTTT.

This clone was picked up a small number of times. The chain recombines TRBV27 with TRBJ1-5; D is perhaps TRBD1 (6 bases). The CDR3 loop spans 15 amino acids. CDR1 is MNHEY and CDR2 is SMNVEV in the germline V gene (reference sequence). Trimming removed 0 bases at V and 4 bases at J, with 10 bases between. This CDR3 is CASSLSRTANQPQHF. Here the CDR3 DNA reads TGTGCCAGCAGTTTATCCAGGACAGCAAATCAGCCCCAGCATTTT.

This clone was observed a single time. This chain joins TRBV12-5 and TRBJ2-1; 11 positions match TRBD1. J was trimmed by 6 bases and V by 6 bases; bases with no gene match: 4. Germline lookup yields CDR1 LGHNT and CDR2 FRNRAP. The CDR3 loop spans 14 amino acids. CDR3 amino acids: CASGPGQGANEQFF. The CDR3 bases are TGTGCTAGTGGCCCTGGACAGGGGGCCAATGAGCAGTTCTTC.

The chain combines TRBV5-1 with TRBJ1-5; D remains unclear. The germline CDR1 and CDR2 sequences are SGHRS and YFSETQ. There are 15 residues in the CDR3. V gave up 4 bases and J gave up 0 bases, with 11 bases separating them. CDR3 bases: TGCGCCAGCAGCATCGGAGATTATAGCAATCAGCCCCAGCATTTT. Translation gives CASSIGDYSNQPQHF.

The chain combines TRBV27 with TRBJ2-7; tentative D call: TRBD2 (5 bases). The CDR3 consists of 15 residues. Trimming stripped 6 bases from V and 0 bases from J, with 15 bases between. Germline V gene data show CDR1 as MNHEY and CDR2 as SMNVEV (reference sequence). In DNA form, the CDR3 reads TGTGCCAGCAGAGTCCGGGGTTTAAGCTCCTACGAGCAGTACTTC. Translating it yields CASRVRGLSSYEQYF.

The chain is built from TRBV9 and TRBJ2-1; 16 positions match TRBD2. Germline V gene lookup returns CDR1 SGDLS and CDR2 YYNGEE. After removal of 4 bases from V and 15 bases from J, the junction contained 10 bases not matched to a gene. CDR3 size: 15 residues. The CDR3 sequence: CASSTGTSGRVGMFF. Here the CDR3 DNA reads TGTGCCAGCAGCACCGGGACTAGCGGGAGGGTAGGGATGTTCTTC.

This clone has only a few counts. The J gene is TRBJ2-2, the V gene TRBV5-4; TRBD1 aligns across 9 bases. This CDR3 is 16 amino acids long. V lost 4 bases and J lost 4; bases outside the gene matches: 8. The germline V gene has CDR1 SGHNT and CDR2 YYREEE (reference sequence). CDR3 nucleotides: TGTGCCAGCAGCCCAGGACAGGGGCTATCCACCGGGGAGCTGTTTTTT. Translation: CASSPGQGLSTGELFF. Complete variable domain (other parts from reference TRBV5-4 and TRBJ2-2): ETGVTQSPTHLIKTRGQQVTLRCSSQSGHNTVSWYQQALGQGPQFIFQYYREEENGRGNFPPRFSGLQFPNYSSELNVNALELDDSALYLCASSPGQGLSTGELFFGEGSRLTVL.

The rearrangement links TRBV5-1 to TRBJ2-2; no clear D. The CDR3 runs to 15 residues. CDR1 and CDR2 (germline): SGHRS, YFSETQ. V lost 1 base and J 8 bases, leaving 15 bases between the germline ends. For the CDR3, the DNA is TGCGCCAGCAGCTTGAACCCTGAAAGTACTGGGGAGCTGTTTTTT. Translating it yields CASSLNPESTGELFF.

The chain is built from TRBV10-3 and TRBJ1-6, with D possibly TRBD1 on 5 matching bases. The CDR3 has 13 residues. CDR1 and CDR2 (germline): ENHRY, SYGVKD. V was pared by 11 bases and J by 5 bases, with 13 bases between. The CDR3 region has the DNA TGTGCCTCGAGACAGAGCGATAATTCACCCCTCCACTTT. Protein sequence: CASRQSDNSPLHF.

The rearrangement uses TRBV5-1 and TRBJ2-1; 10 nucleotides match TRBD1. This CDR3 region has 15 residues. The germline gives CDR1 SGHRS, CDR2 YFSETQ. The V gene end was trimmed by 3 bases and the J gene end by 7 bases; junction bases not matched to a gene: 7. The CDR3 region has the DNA TGCGCCAGCAGCTCCGGGACAGGGGCGAGGAATGAGCAGTTCTTC. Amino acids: CASSSGTGARNEQFF.

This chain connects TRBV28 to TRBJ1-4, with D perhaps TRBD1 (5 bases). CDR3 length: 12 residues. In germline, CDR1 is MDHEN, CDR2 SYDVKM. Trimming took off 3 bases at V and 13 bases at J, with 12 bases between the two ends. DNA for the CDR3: TGTGCCAGCAGTTTTCAGGGTCTGGGACTGTTTTTT. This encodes CASSFQGLGLFF.

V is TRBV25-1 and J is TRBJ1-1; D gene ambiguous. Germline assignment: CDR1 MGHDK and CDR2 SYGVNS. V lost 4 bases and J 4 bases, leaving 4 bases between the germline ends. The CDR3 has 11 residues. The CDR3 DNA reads TGTGCCAGCAGTGGGAGCACTGAAGCTTTCTTT. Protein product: CASSGSTEAFF. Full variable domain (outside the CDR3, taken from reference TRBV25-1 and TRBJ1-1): EADIYQTPRYLVIGTGKKITLECSQTMGHDKMYWYQQDPGMELHLIHYSYGVNSTEKGDLSSESTVSRIRTEHFPLTLESARPSHTSQYLCASSGSTEAFFGQGTRLTVV.

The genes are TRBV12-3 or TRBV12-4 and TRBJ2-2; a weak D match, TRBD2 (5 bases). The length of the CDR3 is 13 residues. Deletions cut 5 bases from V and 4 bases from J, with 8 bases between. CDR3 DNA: TGTGCCAGCAGTCCGACTATCACCGGGGAGCTGTTTTTT. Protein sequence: CASSPTITGELFF.

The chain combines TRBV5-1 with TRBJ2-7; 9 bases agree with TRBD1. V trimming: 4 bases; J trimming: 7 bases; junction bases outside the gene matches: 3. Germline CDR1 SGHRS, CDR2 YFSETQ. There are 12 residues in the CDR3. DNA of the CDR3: TGCGCCAGCAGCCCTGGGACAGGGGAGCAGTACTTC. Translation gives CASSPGTGEQYF.

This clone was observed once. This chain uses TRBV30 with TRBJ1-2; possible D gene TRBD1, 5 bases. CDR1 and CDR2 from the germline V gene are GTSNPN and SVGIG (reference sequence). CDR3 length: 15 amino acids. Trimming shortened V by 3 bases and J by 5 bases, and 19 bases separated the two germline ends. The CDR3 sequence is CAWSEATASGYGYTF. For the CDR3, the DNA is TGTGCCTGGAGCGAGGCGACGGCTTCAGGGTATGGCTACACCTTC. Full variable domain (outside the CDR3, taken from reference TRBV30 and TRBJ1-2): SQTIHQWPATLVQPVGSPLSLECTVEGTSNPNLYWYRQAAGRGLQLLFYSVGIGQISSEVPQNLSASRPQDRQFILSSKKLLLSDSGFYLCAWSEATASGYGYTFGSGTRLTVV.

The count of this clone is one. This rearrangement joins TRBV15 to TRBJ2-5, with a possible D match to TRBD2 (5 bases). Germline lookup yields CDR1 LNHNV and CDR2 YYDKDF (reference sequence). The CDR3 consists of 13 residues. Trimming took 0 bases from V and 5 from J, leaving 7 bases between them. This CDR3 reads CATSRDRGETQYF. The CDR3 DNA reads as TGTGCCACCAGCAGAGATCGAGGGGAGACCCAGTACTTC.

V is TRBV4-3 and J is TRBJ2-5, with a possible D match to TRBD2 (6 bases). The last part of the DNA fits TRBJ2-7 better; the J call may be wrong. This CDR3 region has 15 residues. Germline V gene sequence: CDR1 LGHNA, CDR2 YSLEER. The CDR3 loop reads CASSQGLGTYYEQYF. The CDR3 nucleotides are TGCGCCAGCAGCCAAGGTTTGGGGACTTACTACGAGCAGTACTTC.

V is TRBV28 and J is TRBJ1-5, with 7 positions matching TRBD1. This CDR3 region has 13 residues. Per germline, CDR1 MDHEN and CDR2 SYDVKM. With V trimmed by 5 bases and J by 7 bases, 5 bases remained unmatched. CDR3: CASSPTRGQPQHF. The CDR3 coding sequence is TGTGCCAGCAGTCCCACCAGGGGGCAGCCCCAGCATTTT.

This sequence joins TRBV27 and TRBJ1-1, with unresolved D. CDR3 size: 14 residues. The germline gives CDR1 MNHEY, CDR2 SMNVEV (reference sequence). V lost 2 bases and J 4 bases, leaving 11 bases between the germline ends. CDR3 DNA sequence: TGTGCCAGCAGTTTAAGACACCCGTCCACTGAAGCTTTCTTT. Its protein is CASSLRHPSTEAFF.

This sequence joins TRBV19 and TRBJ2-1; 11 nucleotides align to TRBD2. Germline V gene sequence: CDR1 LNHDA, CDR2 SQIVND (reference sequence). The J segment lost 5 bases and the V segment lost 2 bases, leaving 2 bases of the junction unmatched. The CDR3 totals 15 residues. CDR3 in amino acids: CASSIQLAGDNEQFF. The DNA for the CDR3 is TGTGCCAGTAGTATACAACTAGCGGGAGACAATGAGCAGTTCTTC.

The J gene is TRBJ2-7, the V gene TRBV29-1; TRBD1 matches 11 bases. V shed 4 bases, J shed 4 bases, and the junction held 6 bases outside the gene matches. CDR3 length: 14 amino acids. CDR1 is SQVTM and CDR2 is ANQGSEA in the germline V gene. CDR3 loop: CSVARGQGAYEQYF. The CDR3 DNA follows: TGCAGCGTTGCCCGCGGACAGGGGGCATACGAGCAGTACTTC.

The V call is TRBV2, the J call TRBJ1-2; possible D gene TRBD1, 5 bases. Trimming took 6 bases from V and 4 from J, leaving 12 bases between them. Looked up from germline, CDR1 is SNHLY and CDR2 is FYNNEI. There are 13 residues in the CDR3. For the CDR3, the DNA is TGTGCCAGCAGCCCCGGACAAGTCTATGGCTACACCTTC. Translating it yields CASSPGQVYGYTF.

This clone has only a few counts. Here the CDR3 reads CASSYSRGILNTGELFF. The CDR3 DNA is TGTGCCAGCAGTTACTCGCGCGGGATTCTGAACACCGGGGAGCTGTTTTTT. The J gene is TRBJ2-2, the V gene TRBV6-2 or TRBV6-3; D is perhaps TRBD2 (6 bases). The V and J ends lost 0 bases and 1 base respectively, with 12 bases between them. Germline values: CDR1 MNHEY, CDR2 SVGEGT. This CDR3 has 17 amino acids.

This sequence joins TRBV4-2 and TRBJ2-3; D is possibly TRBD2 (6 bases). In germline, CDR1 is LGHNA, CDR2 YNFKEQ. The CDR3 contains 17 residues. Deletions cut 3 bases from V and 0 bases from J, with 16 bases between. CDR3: CASSQFQRASSTDTQYF. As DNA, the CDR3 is TGTGCCAGCAGCCAGTTCCAGCGGGCTTCTAGCACAGATACGCAGTATTTT.

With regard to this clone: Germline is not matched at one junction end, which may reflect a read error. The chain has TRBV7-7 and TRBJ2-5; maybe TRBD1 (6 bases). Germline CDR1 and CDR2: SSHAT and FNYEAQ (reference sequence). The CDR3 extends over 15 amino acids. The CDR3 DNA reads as TGTGCTAGCAGCCTCGGACGGACAGCCCAAGAGACCCAGTACTTC. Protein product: CASSLGRTAQETQYF.

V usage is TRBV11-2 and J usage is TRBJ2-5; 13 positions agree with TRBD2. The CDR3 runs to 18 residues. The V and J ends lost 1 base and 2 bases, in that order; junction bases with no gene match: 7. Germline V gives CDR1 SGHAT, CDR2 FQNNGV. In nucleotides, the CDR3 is TGTGCCAGCAGCTTAGTTCCAGGGACTAGCGGGACTCAAGAGACCCAGTACTTC. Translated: CASSLVPGTSGTQETQYF.

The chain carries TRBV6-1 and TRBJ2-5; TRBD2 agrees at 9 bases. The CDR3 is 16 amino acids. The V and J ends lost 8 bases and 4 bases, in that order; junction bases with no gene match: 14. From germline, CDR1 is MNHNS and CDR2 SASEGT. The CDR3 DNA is TGTGCCAGCCGTGGCGGGAGGGCCCTGAGAGGAGAGACCCAGTACTTC. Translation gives CASRGGRALRGETQYF.

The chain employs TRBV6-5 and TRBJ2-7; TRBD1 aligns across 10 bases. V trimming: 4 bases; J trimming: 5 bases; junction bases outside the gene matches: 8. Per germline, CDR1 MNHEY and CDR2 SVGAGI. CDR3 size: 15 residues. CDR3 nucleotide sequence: TGTGCCAGCAGTTCCCCCGGGACAGGGGACCACGAGCAGTACTTC. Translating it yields CASSSPGTGDHEQYF.

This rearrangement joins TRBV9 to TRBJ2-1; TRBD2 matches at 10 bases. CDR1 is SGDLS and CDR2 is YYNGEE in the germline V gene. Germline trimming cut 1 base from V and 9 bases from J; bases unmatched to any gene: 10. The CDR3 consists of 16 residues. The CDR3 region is CASSVSVLAGVGEQFF. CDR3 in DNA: TGTGCCAGCAGCGTATCGGTGCTAGCGGGAGTAGGTGAGCAGTTCTTC.

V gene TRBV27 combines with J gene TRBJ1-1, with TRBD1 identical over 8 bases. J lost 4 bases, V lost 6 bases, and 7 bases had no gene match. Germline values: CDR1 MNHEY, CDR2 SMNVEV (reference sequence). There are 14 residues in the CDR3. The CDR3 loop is CASSLTGGSTEAFF. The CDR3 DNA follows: TGTGCCAGCAGCCTCACAGGGGGGAGCACTGAAGCTTTCTTT.

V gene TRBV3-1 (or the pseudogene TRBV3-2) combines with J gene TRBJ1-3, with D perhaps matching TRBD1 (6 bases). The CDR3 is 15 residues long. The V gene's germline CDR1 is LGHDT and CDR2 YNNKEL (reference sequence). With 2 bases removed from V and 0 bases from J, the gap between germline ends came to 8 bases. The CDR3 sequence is CASSQSTGSGNTIYF. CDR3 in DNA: TGTGCCAGCAGCCAATCGACAGGCTCTGGAAACACCATATATTTT.

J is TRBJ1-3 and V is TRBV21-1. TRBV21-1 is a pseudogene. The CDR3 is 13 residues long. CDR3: CASSKDVGNTIYF. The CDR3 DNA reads TGTGCCAGCAGCAAAGATGTAGGAAACACCATATATTTT.